This T cell receptor (beta chain) was documented in a study of T cells in Graves' hyperthyroidism and ophthalmopathy. Amplification of TCR beta CDR3 regions used RNA as the template. RT-PCR in the first round (using the HTBI primer set) targeted the TCR CDR3. TCRdb re-called the multiplex PCR reads with MiXCR, one entry per CDR3 protein. The profile covers 500,000 to 650,000 distinct CDR3 sequences, with 40% to 50% appearing a single time and about 45% taken by the ten largest. Remarks on this clonotype: The antigen remains unidentified.

Study-wide points: In blood, most of the thyroid clonotypes expanded above 0.001 were also present.

Germline-derived CDR1 and CDR2 are DFQATT and SNEGSKA (reference sequence). CDR3 length equals 14 residues. V lost 7 bases, J lost 12 bases, and 15 bases stayed unmatched. The chain carries TRBV20-1 and TRBJ2-1; 10 nucleotides match TRBD2. The TCR originated in an adult woman with Graves' disease, either hyperthyroidism or ophthalmopathy (not recorded which). The sample comprised peripheral blood or thyroid tissue (not recorded which). CDR3 protein: CSVQREGKAYAQFF. In DNA form, the CDR3 reads TGCAGTGTTCAGCGGGAGGGTAAGGCTTATGCGCAGTTCTTC.